A single sample gave rise to the 19 T cell receptor beta chains below, sequenced in a study of blood T cell repertoires in COVID-19. Here immunoSEQ multiplex PCR was the method, and the copy in TCRdb shows in-frame clones only, minus some. There are about 140,000 clones in the sample; 84% occur only once, and approximately 1.6% lies in the top ten. The sequenced sample consisted of PBMCs or T cells enriched from blood (not recorded which). These receptors were collected from a woman aged 18 to 35 who had been exposed to COVID-19.

The rearrangement links TRBV20-1 to TRBJ2-1; no clear D. V was clipped by 6 bases and J by 10 bases, with 13 bases between them. CDR3 length: 11 amino acids. CDR1 is DFQATT and CDR2 is SNEGSKA in the germline V gene (reference sequence). CDR3 loop: CSAPLVSEQFF. DNA of the CDR3: TGCAGTGCCCCCTTAGTCTCCGAGCAGTTCTTC.

The chain uses TRBV11-1 and TRBJ2-7; tentative D call: TRBD2 (6 bases). CDR1 and CDR2 from the germline V gene are SGHAT and FQDESV (reference sequence). The CDR3 extends over 13 amino acids. V gave up 4 bases and J gave up 7 bases, with 14 bases separating them. CDR3 nucleotides: TGTGCCAGCAGCTCCCGGGAGCCGGGGGAGCAGTACTTC. Its protein is CASSSREPGEQYF.

This clone was seen a few times. This chain links TRBV6-5 with TRBJ2-7, with TRBD2 matching over 7 bases. The CDR3 has 15 residues. The trim removed 4 bases at V and 3 bases at J, leaving 9 bases unmatched. Germline CDR1 is MNHEY and CDR2 is SVGAGI. The CDR3 reads CASSSASGGSYEQYF. The CDR3 DNA sequence: TGTGCCAGCAGTTCTGCCTCAGGCGGGAGCTACGAGCAGTACTTC.

The rearrangement links TRBV27 to TRBJ2-1, with 9 bases lining up with TRBD2. The junction had 5 bases not matched to a gene; V was cut back by 2 bases and J by 3 bases. This CDR3 has 16 residues. Germline CDR1 and CDR2: MNHEY and SMNVEV (reference sequence). In DNA, the CDR3 is TGTGCCAGCAGTTTAAGTAGCGGGGGAAACTACAATGAGCAGTTCTTC. This gives the protein CASSLSSGGNYNEQFF.

The J gene is TRBJ2-1, the V gene TRBV7-2; TRBD2 matches at 8 bases. V lost 8 bases and J lost 9; bases outside the gene matches: 12. This CDR3 region has 14 residues. Germline V gives CDR1 SGHTA, CDR2 FQGNSA. In DNA form, the CDR3 reads TGTGCCAGCCTCGAAGTGAACGGGAGGGGTGAGCAGTTCTTC. Protein sequence: CASLEVNGRGEQFF.

The V and J genes are TRBV5-5 and TRBJ2-7; 7 nucleotides match TRBD2. V gave up 2 bases and J gave up 1 base; unmatched junction bases: 3. The CDR3 sequence is 14 residues long. Germline loops: CDR1 SGHKS, CDR2 YYEKEE (reference sequence). The DNA of the CDR3 is TGTGCCAGCAGCTTCAGCGGGGATTCCTACGAGCAGTACTTC. It encodes CASSFSGDSYEQYF.

This clone showed up just once. The chain joins TRBV27 to TRBJ2-7, with 10 nucleotides matching TRBD2. CDR3 length: 16 residues. J was trimmed by 7 bases and V by 6 bases; bases with no gene match: 15. CDR1 is MNHEY and CDR2 is SMNVEV in the germline V gene (reference sequence). CDR3: CASSFPPAGGPVEQYF. As DNA, the CDR3 is TGTGCCAGCAGCTTCCCCCCAGCGGGAGGGCCGGTAGAGCAGTACTTC.

This chain uses TRBV7-8 with TRBJ2-4, with TRBD2 as a possible D gene (5 bases). The CDR3 sequence is 16 residues long. Germline CDR1 SGHVS, CDR2 FQNEAQ. V was pared by 5 bases and J by 0 bases, with 14 bases between. CDR3 nucleotide sequence: TGTGCCAGCAGCGAATTAAGCGGACCAGCCAAAAACATTCAGTACTTC. It encodes CASSELSGPAKNIQYF.

This chain joins TRBV19 and TRBJ1-3, with D hard to call. This CDR3 contains 12 residues. Germline values: CDR1 LNHDA, CDR2 SQIVND (reference sequence). Trimming cost V 6 bases and J 9 bases, with 12 bases left between them. CDR3 sequence: CASSFFSGTIYF. The CDR3 DNA follows: TGTGCCAGTAGCTTCTTTTCCGGCACCATATATTTT.

This chain links TRBV4-2 with TRBJ2-7; a weak D match, TRBD1 (5 bases). The germline gives CDR1 LGHNA, CDR2 YNFKEQ. The CDR3 spans 15 residues. The V gene lost 1 base and the J gene lost 2 bases, with 12 bases spanning the gap. CDR3 nucleotide sequence: TGTGCCAGCAGCCAAGGTCCGGACACTCCCTACGAGCAGTACTTC. Translated: CASSQGPDTPYEQYF.

The chain employs TRBV7-8 and TRBJ1-1; D gene unclear. V lost 5 bases and J 2 bases, leaving 9 bases between the germline ends. CDR1 and CDR2 (germline): SGHVS, FQNEAQ. The CDR3 consists of 13 residues. CDR3 DNA: TGTGCCAGCAGCACAACCTTTAACACTGAAGCTTTCTTT. Its translation is CASSTTFNTEAFF.

The V call is TRBV6-5, the J call TRBJ1-5; 8 positions agree with TRBD1. The V gene end was trimmed by 9 bases and the J gene end by 7 bases; junction bases not matched to a gene: 14. Germline loops: CDR1 MNHEY, CDR2 SVGAGI. The CDR3 covers 15 residues. Written as DNA, the CDR3 is TGTGCCAGTTTCTTACCAGGGGGCGTAGGACAGCCCCAGCATTTT. Translating gives CASFLPGGVGQPQHF.

The rearrangement uses TRBV5-1 and TRBJ1-4, with D maybe TRBD1 (5 bases). This CDR3 spans 14 amino acids. In germline, CDR1 is SGHRS, CDR2 YFSETQ. Deletions cut 2 bases from V and 4 bases from J, with 9 bases between. CDR3 nucleotides: TGCGCCAGCAGCTTCCAGGGTGTTAATGAAAAACTGTTTTTT. Translation gives CASSFQGVNEKLFF.

This sequence joins TRBV13 and TRBJ2-7, with a weak D call TRBD2 (6 bases). The CDR3 is 13 residues long. Between the trimmed V and J ends, which lost 3 bases and 4 bases, there was a span of 10 bases. Germline V gene lookup returns CDR1 PRHDT and CDR2 FYEKMQ (reference sequence). The CDR3 reads CASSLGLLYEQYF. Written as DNA, the CDR3 is TGTGCCAGCAGCTTGGGACTGCTTTACGAGCAGTACTTC.

The genes are TRBV11-2 and TRBJ2-3; 11 bases are shared with TRBD2. The CDR3 contains 20 residues. With 0 bases clipped from V and 2 bases from J, the junction kept 13 bases outside the gene matches. CDR1 and CDR2 from the germline V gene are SGHAT and FQNNGV. CDR3 nucleotides: TGTGCCAGCAGCTTAGAAGTAGCGGGAGGGCCTTTCAGAGACACAGATACGCAGTATTTT. As protein: CASSLEVAGGPFRDTDTQYF.

On this clone: This same CDR3 is encoded by further DNA sequences in the sample. The rearrangement uses TRBV7-9 and TRBJ2-1, with D tentatively TRBD2 (5 bases). With 3 bases removed from V and 5 bases from J, the gap between germline ends came to 11 bases. The CDR3 extends over 14 amino acids. Germline loops: CDR1 SEHNR, CDR2 FQNEAQ (reference sequence). This chain's CDR3 is CASSFSGTNNEQFF. The CDR3 DNA follows: TGTGCCAGCAGCTTTTCGGGAACCAACAATGAGCAGTTCTTC.

The chain couples TRBV3-1 (or the pseudogene TRBV3-2) to TRBJ2-7, with 9 bases aligning to TRBD2. CDR1 is LGHDT, CDR2 YNNKEL, per germline (reference sequence). J lost 3 bases, V lost 5 bases, and 8 bases had no gene match. The length of the CDR3 is 15 residues. The DNA of the CDR3 is TGTGCCAGCAGCTTTTTAGCGGGAGCTAGCTACGAGCAGTACTTC. As protein: CASSFLAGASYEQYF.

Note on this clone: Additional DNA sequences in this sample encode the identical CDR3. This chain uses TRBV30 with TRBJ1-1, with TRBD1 as a possible D gene (5 bases). From germline, CDR1 is GTSNPN and CDR2 SVGIG (reference sequence). V was shortened by 0 bases and J by 1 base, with 6 bases between the two germline ends. The CDR3 contains 13 residues. CDR3 sequence reads: CAWSVQGNTEAFF. The CDR3 nucleotides are TGTGCCTGGAGTGTTCAGGGGAACACTGAAGCTTTCTTT.

The J gene is TRBJ2-3, the V gene TRBV14; TRBD2 aligns across 12 bases. Germline loops: CDR1 SGHDN, CDR2 FVKESK. There are 15 residues in the CDR3. Unmatched junction bases numbered 3, after V lost 4 bases and J lost 4 bases. The CDR3 loop is CASSLGTSGSDTQYF. In DNA, the CDR3 is TGTGCCAGCAGCCTCGGGACTAGCGGGTCAGATACGCAGTATTTT.